The rows below give T cell receptor beta chains drawn from one sample of a study of graft-versus-host responses after intestinal transplantation. Produced via immunoSEQ multiplex PCR; TCRdb's table is partial and in-frame only. The sample has around 99,000 clones, under 95% seen once. These receptors have no known antigen. Source: unstimulated CD8+ T cells sorted from spleen or lymph node cells, taken before intestinal transplant. The receptors shown here come from a human donor who received an intestinal transplant. Both conserved end residues are part of each CDR3. Each record gives: V gene, J gene, clone size, D gene, CDR3 DNA, CDR3 protein. A D gene is named only where the DNA matches it firmly. Clone size is not always given. Where it is, it says once, few, many or a class for expanded clones.

TRBV7-2	TRBJ2-1	once	NA	TGTGCCAGCAGCCGCACTACCGGCAAACGGAATGAGCAGTTCTTC	CASSRTTGKRNEQFF
TRBV6-1	TRBJ1-2	NA	NA	TGTGCCAGCACCCTCGGAGAGGGAAACCTCTATGGCTACACCTTC	CASTLGEGNLYGYTF
TRBV9	TRBJ2-1	NA	TRBD2	TGTGCCAGCAGCGTAGACGTGACTAGCGGGGCGAGGAGCTCCTACAATGAGCAGTTCTTC	CASSVDVTSGARSSYNEQFF
TRBV7-9	TRBJ1-4	NA	NA	TGTGCCAGCAGCAGATCGGTTTCCCTAAATGAAAAACTGTTTTTT	CASSRSVSLNEKLFF
TRBV7-7	TRBJ2-7	NA	NA	TGTGCCGGGCCGGATGGGTTCAGCTCCTACGAGCAGTACTTC	CAGPDGFSSYEQYF
TRBV5-6	TRBJ1-1	NA	TRBD1	TGTGCCAGCAGCCAGGGACAGATTACTGAAGCTTTCTTT	CASSQGQITEAFF
TRBV21-1	TRBJ1-3	NA	NA	TGTGCCAGCAGCAACCGAGACCCACCGGGACAGGGGGAAGTAGGTGGAAACACCATATATTTT	CASSNRDPPGQGEVGGNTIYF
TRBV16	TRBJ1-2	NA	NA	TGTGCCAGCAATCGGGGGAACTATGGCTACACCTTC	CASNRGNYGYTF
TRBV7-7	TRBJ2-7	NA	NA	TGTGCCAGCAGCTTAGGGCAGGGGCACGAGCAGTACTTC	CASSLGQGHEQYF
TRBV11-2	TRBJ2-7	NA	TRBD1	TGTGCCAGCAGCTTGGGACAGCTCTACGAGCAGTACTTC	CASSLGQLYEQYF
TRBV4-1	TRBJ2-3	NA	TRBD1	TGCGCCAGCAGCCTGACAGGGGGCACAGATACGCAGTATTTT	CASSLTGGTDTQYF
TRBV4-1	TRBJ1-5	NA	NA	TGCGCCAGCAGCCACGTGGGTGAGCGCCAGCATTTT	CASSHVGERQHF
TRBV7-9	TRBJ1-2	NA	TRBD1	TGTGCCAGCAGTACCGCTTGGGGGGACAGTCTAAAGGATGGCTACACCTTC	CASSTAWGDSLKDGYTF
TRBV7-9	TRBJ1-1	NA	NA	TGTGCCAGCAGCATCCTAGAGGGAGACACTGAAGCTTTCTTT	CASSILEGDTEAFF
TRBV9	TRBJ2-4	NA	TRBD1	TGTGCCAGCAGCGTGTCGACAGGGGGAAACATTCAGTACTTC	CASSVSTGGNIQYF
TRBV27	TRBJ2-1	NA	TRBD2	TGTGCCAGCAGTCCTAGCGGGGGGGCCGCCTACAATGAGCAGTTCTTC	CASSPSGGAAYNEQFF
TRBV9	TRBJ2-5	NA	TRBD1	TGTGCCAGCAGCGTAACGACAGGGTTTGGAGAGACCCAGTACTTC	CASSVTTGFGETQYF
TRBV10-3	TRBJ2-1	NA	TRBD1	TGTGCCATCAGTTCTCGATCCGGGACAGAATACAATGAGCAGTTCTTC	CAISSRSGTEYNEQFF
TRBV4-3	TRBJ1-4	NA	NA	TGCGCCAGCAGCCAAGATAACTTCCCCACGGGAAAACTGTTTTTT	CASSQDNFPTGKLFF
TRBV27	TRBJ1-5	NA	NA	TGTGCCAGCAGTTTTCGGGGGAGCAATCAGCCCCAGCATTTT	CASSFRGSNQPQHF
TRBV27	TRBJ2-3	once	NA	TGTGCCAGCAGTACCCTCAGGGGTGGCACAGATACGCAGTATTTT	CASSTLRGGTDTQYF
TRBV7-8	TRBJ2-1	NA	NA	TGTGCCAGCAGCTTAAATCTTGGGGGGGCAGGGCACTACAATGAGCAGTTCTTC	CASSLNLGGAGHYNEQFF
TRBV11-2	TRBJ2-7	NA	TRBD1	TGTGCCAGCAGCTTTGGACAGGGCTACGAGCAGTACTTC	CASSFGQGYEQYF
TRBV7-9	TRBJ1-2	NA	NA	TGTGCCAGCAGCTTAGCGGCCATTGGGCCAGGCTACACCTTC	CASSLAAIGPGYTF
TRBV5-3	TRBJ2-7	NA	NA	TGTGCCAGCAGCTTCTGGGGGGGCCACGAGCAGTACTTC	CASSFWGGHEQYF
TRBV19	TRBJ2-3	NA	TRBD2	TGTGCCAGTAGTATCGAGGCTAGCGGGGCTAGCACAGATACGCAGTATTTT	CASSIEASGASTDTQYF
TRBV7-9	TRBJ1-2	NA	NA	TGTGCCAGCAGCTCAAACGGTGCGAAGGGGCCCGGTGGGGATTACACCTTC	CASSSNGAKGPGGDYTF
TRBV7-8	TRBJ1-3	NA	NA	TGTGCCAGCAGCTTGGGCTCCTCTGGAAACACCATATATTTT	CASSLGSSGNTIYF
TRBV19	TRBJ1-1	NA	TRBD1	TGTGCCAGTAGTTTCTCTGGACAGGGAGAAGCTTTCTTT	CASSFSGQGEAFF
TRBV4-3	TRBJ1-2	NA	TRBD1	TGCGCCAGCAGCCAAGAGGAGGCGACAGGGGGCTATGGCTACACCTTC	CASSQEEATGGYGYTF
TRBV5-1	TRBJ1-2	NA	NA	TGCGCCAGCAGCTTCGGAGGGAATGGCTACACCTTC	CASSFGGNGYTF
TRBV14	TRBJ1-4	NA	NA	TGTGCCAGCAGCCAGGGCAGGGACTCAACTAATGAAAAACTGTTTTTT	CASSQGRDSTNEKLFF
TRBV19	TRBJ1-1	once	NA	TGTGCCAGTAGACAGGGACCGAACACTGAAGCTTTCTTT	CASRQGPNTEAFF